These 6 T cell receptor beta chains came from one sample sequenced in a study of CD8+CD57+ T cells in acquired aplastic anemia. Profiling of TCR beta VDJ combinations and CDR3 sequences used genomic DNA as template. MiXCR was run by TCRdb on the reads, yielding one entry per CDR3 protein. This table has some 150,000 distinct CDR3 sequences, more than 45% appearing once. Selection for sequencing was limited to patients who had shown CD8+CD57+ cell expansion by flow cytometry. The sample was sorted CD4+, CD8+, or CD8+CD57+ T cells (not recorded which) from PBMCs. Receptors were obtained from a human donor with aplastic anemia.

This clonotype came up many times. The V and J genes are TRBV19 and TRBJ1-6; D might be TRBD1 (6 bases). Between the trimmed V and J ends, which lost 7 bases and 5 bases, there was a span of 6 bases. The CDR3 runs 12 residues. CDR1 LNHDA and CDR2 SQIVND come from the germline V gene (reference sequence). The CDR3 loop reads CASNRDNSPLHF. CDR3 coding DNA: TGTGCCAGTAACAGGGATAATTCACCCCTCCACTTT.

The chain couples TRBV7-9 to TRBJ2-7; D remains ambiguous. Germline V lookup: CDR1 SEHNR, CDR2 FQNEAQ (reference sequence). The CDR3 has 14 residues. Trimming removed 5 bases from V and 6 bases from J, with 17 bases in between. CDR3 sequence reads: CASSQTPRDGEQYF. CDR3 in DNA: TGTGCCAGCAGCCAGACTCCCCGAGACGGCGAGCAGTACTTC. Together with reference TRBV7-9 and TRBJ2-7, the CDR3 gives the full variable domain: DTGVSQNPRHKITKRGQNVTFRCDPISEHNRLYWYRQTLGQGPEFLTYFQNEAQLEKSRLLSDRFSAERPKGSFSTLEIQRTEQGDSAMYLCASSQTPRDGEQYFGPGTRLTVT.

This clonotype occurred many times. The chain has TRBV10-1 and TRBJ2-7; TRBD1 agrees at 9 bases. Germline assignment: CDR1 WNHNN and CDR2 SYGVQD (reference sequence). Germline trimming cut 7 bases from V and 4 bases from J; bases unmatched to any gene: 5. The CDR3 length is 13 residues. DNA of the CDR3: TGCGCCAGCAACGGACAGGGGAGATACGAGCAGTACTTC. Its protein is CASNGQGRYEQYF.

On this clonotype: Given a much more abundant clone one base away, this may be a read error. This chain uses TRBV4-2 with TRBJ2-1, with 11 bases fitting TRBD2. Germline V lookup: CDR1 LGHNA, CDR2 YNFKEQ. There are 16 residues in the CDR3. The CDR3 DNA reads as TGTGCCAGCAGCCCCCATTTAGCGGGGGGGCCCGTATCTGCGGTCTTC. Encoded protein: CASSPHLAGGPVSAVF.

This clonotype was picked up one time. Possible read error: a much larger clone is one base away. The J gene is TRBJ2-7, the V gene TRBV6-5; 10 bases match TRBD2. The junction had 2 bases not matched to a gene; V was cut back by 0 bases and J by 3 bases. CDR1 and CDR2 from the germline V gene are MNHEY and SVGAGI. This CDR3 is 15 amino acids long. The CDR3 here is CASSYSSSGGYEQYF. The DNA of the CDR3 is TGTGCCAGCAGTTACTCCTCTAGCGGGGGCTACGAGCAGTACTTC.

The chain uses TRBV7-9 and TRBJ1-1, with D unclear. The CDR3 is 13 residues long. Trimming shortened V by 6 bases and J by 5 bases, and 13 bases separated the two germline ends. Looked up from germline, CDR1 is SEHNR and CDR2 is FQNEAQ (reference sequence). The CDR3 DNA reads as TGTGCCAGCAGTCCCTGGGAGTATACTGAAGCTTTCTTT. Translated: CASSPWEYTEAFF.